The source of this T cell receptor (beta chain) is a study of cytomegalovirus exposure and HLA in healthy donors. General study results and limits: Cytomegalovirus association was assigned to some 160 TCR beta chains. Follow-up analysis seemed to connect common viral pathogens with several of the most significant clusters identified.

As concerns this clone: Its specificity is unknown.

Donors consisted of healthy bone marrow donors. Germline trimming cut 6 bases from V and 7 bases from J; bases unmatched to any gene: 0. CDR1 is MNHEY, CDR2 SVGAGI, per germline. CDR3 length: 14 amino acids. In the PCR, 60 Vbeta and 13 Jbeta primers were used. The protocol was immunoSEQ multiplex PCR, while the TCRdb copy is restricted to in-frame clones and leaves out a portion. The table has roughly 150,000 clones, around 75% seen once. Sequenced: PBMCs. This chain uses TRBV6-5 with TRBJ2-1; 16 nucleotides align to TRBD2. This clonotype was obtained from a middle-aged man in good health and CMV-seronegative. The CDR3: CASRGLAGGNEQFF. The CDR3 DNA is TGTGCCAGCAGGGGACTAGCGGGAGGGAATGAGCAGTTCTTC.